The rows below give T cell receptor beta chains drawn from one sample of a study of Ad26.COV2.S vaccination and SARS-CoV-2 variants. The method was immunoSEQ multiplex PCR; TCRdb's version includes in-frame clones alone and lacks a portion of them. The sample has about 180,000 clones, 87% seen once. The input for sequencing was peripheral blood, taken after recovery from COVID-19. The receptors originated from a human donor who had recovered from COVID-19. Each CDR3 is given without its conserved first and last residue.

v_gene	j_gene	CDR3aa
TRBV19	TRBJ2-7	ASSPWTSGGYEQY
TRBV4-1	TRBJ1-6	ASSVKEGALSSPLH
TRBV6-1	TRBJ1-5	ASSVDRGSLKLRQPQH
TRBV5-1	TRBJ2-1	ASSLMGEHNEQF
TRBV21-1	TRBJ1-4	ASAPLGQKLF
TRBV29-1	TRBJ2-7	SVVGGENSYEQY
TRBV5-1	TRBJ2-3	ASSWDSKSTDTQY
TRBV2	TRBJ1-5	ASSDGGPSNQPQH
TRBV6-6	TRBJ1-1	ASRDIPTEAF
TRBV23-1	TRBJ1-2	ASSQETGPTIRNYGYT
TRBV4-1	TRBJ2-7	ASSQDLREDYEQY
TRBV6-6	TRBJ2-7	ASRTSSFYEQY
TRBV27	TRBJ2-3	ASRPWDTYTDTQY
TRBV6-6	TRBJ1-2	ASSGQGLGYT
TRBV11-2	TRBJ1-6	ASSLGQAFSPLH
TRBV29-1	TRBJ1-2	SVKGQLYGYT
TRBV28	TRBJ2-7	ASSLSVTPYEQY
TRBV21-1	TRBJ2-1	ASSKAHRTRTKDEQF
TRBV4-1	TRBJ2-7	ASSQEGAGGWYEQY
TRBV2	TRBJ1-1	ASSEQVRRAEAF
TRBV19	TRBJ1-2	ASSIGNRGPSGYT
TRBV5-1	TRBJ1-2	ASSLEGRYGYT
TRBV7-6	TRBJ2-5	ASSNPSGGAGETQY
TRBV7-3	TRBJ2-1	ASTRGGRDNEQF
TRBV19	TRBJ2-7	ASSSGGEQY
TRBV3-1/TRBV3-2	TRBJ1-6	ASSYRVGLSPLH
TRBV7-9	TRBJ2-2	ASSLGQGDTGELF
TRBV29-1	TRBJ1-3	SVVTQASGNTIY
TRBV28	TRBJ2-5	ASSYWTNQETQY
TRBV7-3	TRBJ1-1	ASSFDVGDTEAF